This TCR beta chain was retrieved from a study of blood T cell repertoires in COVID-19. Study at large: From T cells, B-cell-depleted T cells, or PBMCs came the material, which was cDNA or gDNA.

Germline CDR1 SGHNT, CDR2 YYREEE (reference sequence). The CDR3 extends over 15 amino acids. The V gene end was trimmed by 2 bases and the J gene end by 6 bases; junction bases not matched to a gene: 4. Seattle cases were enrolled at active infection and followed longitudinally. In the original workflow: Amplifying reference gene primers gave estimates of nucleated cell counts. Profiled with immunoSEQ multiplex PCR; TCRdb holds only in-frame clones, not every one. V and J calls and clone size are as listed in that table; D and trimming were resolved from the DNA. Of tens of thousands of clones listed, around 85% are singletons.

V gene TRBV5-4 combines with J gene TRBJ1-6; 8 bases agree with TRBD1. The sequence was collected from a woman of 80 years or more with COVID-19, enrolled during active disease. The sample taken for sequencing was peripheral blood. This CDR3 is CASSLGRGPNSPLHF. The CDR3 DNA sequence: TGTGCCAGCAGCTTAGGCAGGGGGCCTAATTCACCCCTCCACTTT.